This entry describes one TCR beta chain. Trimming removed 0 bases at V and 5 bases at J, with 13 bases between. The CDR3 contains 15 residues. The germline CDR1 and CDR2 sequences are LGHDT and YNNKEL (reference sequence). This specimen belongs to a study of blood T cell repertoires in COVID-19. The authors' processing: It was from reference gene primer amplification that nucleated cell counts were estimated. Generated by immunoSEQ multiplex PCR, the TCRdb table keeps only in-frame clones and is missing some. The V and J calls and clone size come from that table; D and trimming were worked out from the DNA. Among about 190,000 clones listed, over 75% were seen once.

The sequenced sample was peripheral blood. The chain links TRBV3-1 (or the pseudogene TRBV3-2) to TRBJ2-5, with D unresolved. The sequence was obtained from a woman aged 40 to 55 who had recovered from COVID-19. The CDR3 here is CASSQDPQRWETQYF. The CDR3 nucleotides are TGTGCCAGCAGCCAAGATCCCCAACGGTGGGAGACCCAGTACTTC.